The T cell receptor (beta chain) described here comes from a study of shared T cell receptors in the human thymus. CDR3 length: 14 residues. V gave up 0 bases and J gave up 6 bases, with 13 bases separating them. The germline V gene encodes CDR1 SGHRS and CDR2 YFSETQ. TCRdb's copy holds only in-frame clones and misses some; the assay was immunoSEQ multiplex PCR. The repertoire holds roughly 660,000 clones, with approximately 88% as singletons. These data are also associated with another study on human thymus T cells. As reported in that work: The thymus was resected at corrective cardiac surgery.

Sequencing used thymocytes. V and J are TRBV5-1 and TRBJ2-7; possibly TRBD2 for D (6 bases). This clonotype was obtained from a boy under two years old with a congenital heart defect. Here the CDR3 reads CASSLASGPTEQYF. The CDR3 DNA is TGCGCCAGCAGCTTGGCCAGCGGGCCAACCGAGCAGTACTTC.